This T cell receptor beta chain was captured in a study of T cell responses to AZD1222 COVID-19 vaccine. Worth noting for this clone: Its antigen is still unknown.

Findings and caveats of the study: Most donors were white British and more were female, and clonal diversity was possibly underestimated.

This CDR3 has 15 residues. From germline, CDR1 is SGHAT and CDR2 FQNNGV. V was cut by 5 bases and J by 3 bases, with 16 bases left in between. The repertoire was sequenced with immunoSEQ multiplex PCR; TCRdb's copy has only in-frame clones and lacks some. The data contain 80,000 to 90,000 clones, around 90% of them singletons. The chain is built from TRBV11-2 and TRBJ1-1; tentative D call: TRBD1 (5 bases). The material sequenced was peripheral blood, taken on day 0 of MenACWY control vaccination. This TCR was recovered from an adult in good health. CDR3 in DNA: TGTGCCAGCAGCCCTATAAGGATGGGGGACACTGAAGCTTTCTTT. It specifies CASSPIRMGDTEAFF.